This T cell receptor (beta chain) was profiled in a study of T cells in Graves' hyperthyroidism and ophthalmopathy. This CDR3 is built from 16 residues. The junction had 7 bases not matched to a gene; V was cut back by 4 bases and J by 5 bases. Germline V CDR1 and CDR2: SGHVS, FQNEAQ. This clonotype has at least ten counts. Patients aged 18 to 65 had newly diagnosed hyperthyroidism lasting under 2 months. The study based diagnoses on clinical symptoms, serum thyroxine and TRAb, thyroid ultrasound and orbital computed tomography. Each 10 ml fresh peripheral blood draw supplied the PBMCs. The investigators amplified TCR beta CDR3 regions from RNA transcripts. First-round RT-PCR of the TCR CDR3 relied on the HTBI primer set. TCRdb passed the multiplex PCR reads through MiXCR, listing each CDR3 protein once. The top ten hold more than 25% of the sample, which has nearly 750,000 distinct CDR3 sequences, 30% to 40% seen once.

This TCR derives from a woman aged 40 to 50 with Graves' hyperthyroidism. This chain uses TRBV7-8 with TRBJ1-6, with 8 bases matching TRBD1. Sample: blood. Written as DNA, the CDR3 is TGTGCCAGCAGCTCCAGGACGACAGGGGATAATTCACCCCTCCACTTT. Translated, it gives CASSSRTTGDNSPLHF.